This T cell receptor (beta chain) came from a study of blood T cell repertoires in COVID-19. Study-level background: Samples taken during acute and convalescent COVID-19 were collected in the United States, Italy and Spain.

The method was immunoSEQ multiplex PCR; TCRdb's version includes in-frame clones alone and lacks a portion of them. The table lists about 480,000 clones, roughly 90% of them singletons, with 1.8% in the top ten. Cohort 3 donors counted as recovered after two negative PCRs, clearance, or resolved symptoms. The CDR3 is made up of 12 amino acids. V lost 6 bases and J 7 bases, leaving 7 bases between the germline ends. Material for sequencing was PBMCs or T cells enriched from blood (not recorded which). This receptor was taken from a woman aged 40-49 years who had recovered from COVID-19. The J gene is TRBJ1-6, the V gene TRBV12-3 or TRBV12-4; D is uncertain. Here the CDR3 reads CASSRGNSPLHF. The CDR3, as DNA: TGTGCCAGCAGCCGGGGAAATTCACCCCTCCACTTT.